This T cell receptor beta chain was identified in a study of T cell responses to AZD1222 COVID-19 vaccine. Study in general: Some second doses came at about 4 weeks and others at about 12 weeks; these were pooled. Findings and caveats of the study: The number of AZD1222 recipients seropositive at baseline was only 6 or 7. Regions left unmutated in variants are reportedly the target of nearly half of spike-specific TCRs. Mostly white British, mostly female donors; authors suggested clonal diversity may be underestimated.

As concerns this clone: The target antigen is unknown.

TCRdb's table, derived via immunoSEQ multiplex PCR, lists solely in-frame clones and lacks some. The repertoire holds 150,000 to 160,000 clones, with roughly nine tenths as singletons. CDR1 is ENHRY, CDR2 SYGVKD, per germline. V lost 8 bases and J lost 5; bases outside the gene matches: 5. The CDR3 covers 13 residues. The rearrangement joins TRBV10-3 to TRBJ1-5; the match to TRBD1 covers 8 bases. The clonotype comes from an adult in good health. Sequenced material: peripheral blood, taken on day 0 of AZD1222 vaccination. CDR3 region: CAIGTDRDQPQHF. In DNA form, the CDR3 reads TGTGCCATCGGGACGGACAGGGATCAGCCCCAGCATTTT.